This T cell receptor beta chain was profiled in a study of blood T cell repertoires in COVID-19. Repertoires were generated with immunoSEQ multiplex PCR, while TCRdb's copy carries only in-frame clones and drops some. The table includes around 700,000 clones, 90% detected once. V lost 6 bases and J 1 base, leaving 10 bases between the germline ends. Germline V gene lookup returns CDR1 MNHEY and CDR2 SMNVEV (reference sequence). The CDR3 is 14 residues long. The sequence derives from a woman under 30 with acute or convalescent COVID-19. The sample comprised peripheral blood. The gene calls are TRBV27 and TRBJ1-5; a weak D match, TRBD1 (5 bases). The CDR3 region has the DNA TGTGCCAGCAGGGGGACTCGGAGCAATCAGCCCCAGCATTTT. Translation gives CASRGTRSNQPQHF.